One sample yielded the 27 T cell receptor beta chains listed below, sequenced in a study of blood T cell repertoires in COVID-19. The data were produced by immunoSEQ multiplex PCR, yet TCRdb's version contains in-frame clones alone and is incomplete. The sample consists of 120,000 or so clones, 85% to 90% of them appearing once. The sequenced material came from peripheral blood. The receptors were gathered from a woman aged 80 or older with acute or convalescent COVID-19.

The chain carries TRBV9 and TRBJ1-2; D is unclear. The CDR3 extends over 14 amino acids. Trimming took 0 bases from V and 0 from J, leaving 6 bases between them. Per germline, CDR1 SGDLS and CDR2 YYNGEE. In DNA form, the CDR3 reads TGTGCCAGCAGCGTAGGGAGGCCTAACTATGGCTACACCTTC. Translated: CASSVGRPNYGYTF.

The V and J genes are TRBV5-5 and TRBJ2-2; 7 positions match TRBD1. The CDR3 is 17 amino acids. The germline gives CDR1 SGHKS, CDR2 YYEKEE (reference sequence). Trimming removed 4 bases from V and 6 bases from J; junction bases left unmatched: 15. In nucleotides, the CDR3 is TGTGCCAGCAGCCCCTGGAGTTCCAGGGGGTTGTCCGGGGAGCTGTTTTTT. It specifies CASSPWSSRGLSGELFF.

This rearrangement joins TRBV9 to TRBJ2-2, with TRBD1 identical over 8 bases. The V and J ends lost 3 bases and 6 bases, in that order; junction bases with no gene match: 10. In germline, CDR1 is SGDLS, CDR2 YYNGEE. The CDR3 is made up of 16 amino acids. The CDR3 loop reads CASSANRGLVPGELFF. The CDR3 DNA reads as TGTGCCAGCAGCGCTAACAGGGGGTTGGTTCCCGGGGAGCTGTTTTTT. Supplemented by reference TRBV9 and TRBJ2-2, the full variable domain reads DSGVTQTPKHLITATGQRVTLRCSPRSGDLSVYWYQQSLDQGLQFLIQYYNGEERAKGNILERFSAQQFPDLHSELNLSSLELGDSALYFCASSANRGLVPGELFFGEGSRLTVL.

The gene calls are TRBV19 and TRBJ2-1, with D possibly being TRBD1 (7 bases). Per the germline V gene, CDR1 is LNHDA and CDR2 is SQIVND (reference sequence). V dropped 5 bases and J dropped 7 bases, with 15 bases sitting between them. This CDR3 has 14 residues. CDR3 bases: TGTGCCAGTAGTGCCCAACAGGGGAGGAATGAGCAGTTCTTC. Its translation: CASSAQQGRNEQFF. Variable domain in full (rest from reference TRBV19 and TRBJ2-1): DGGITQSPKYLFRKEGQNVTLSCEQNLNHDAMYWYRQDPGQGLRLIYYSQIVNDFQKGDIAEGYSVSREKKESFPLTVTSAQKNPTAFYLCASSAQQGRNEQFFGPGTRLTVL.

The rearrangement joins TRBV29-1 to TRBJ1-2; the D gene is possibly TRBD1 (5 bases). The CDR3 extends over 14 amino acids. The V end was cut by 7 bases, the J end by 8 bases, with 23 bases between. The germline gives CDR1 SQVTM, CDR2 ANQGSEA. The CDR3 coding sequence is TGCAGCGCTACACGGAACCCCATCGCAGGGGGCTACACCTTC. Its translation is CSATRNPIAGGYTF.

The gene calls are TRBV3-1 (or the pseudogene TRBV3-2) and TRBJ2-7; D possibly corresponds to TRBD2 (6 bases). Germline V gene data show CDR1 as LGHDT and CDR2 as YNNKEL (reference sequence). Trimming shortened V by 1 base and J by 2 bases, and 15 bases separated the two germline ends. This CDR3 has 16 residues. Written as DNA, the CDR3 is TGTGCCAGCAGCCAAGTGATAGTGGGAGGTGCCTACGAGCAGTACTTC. Translated: CASSQVIVGGAYEQYF.

The DNA for the CDR3 is TGTGCCAGCAGTTACCAGGCCCGACTAGCAGGGGAGCAGTTCTTC. It codes for CASSYQARLAGEQFF. The gene calls are TRBV6-6 and TRBJ2-1; 7 bases map to TRBD2. Germline CDR1 MNHNY, CDR2 SVGAGI (reference sequence). The ends lost 2 bases at V and 10 bases at J; junction bases unmatched: 11. The CDR3 totals 15 residues.

This chain uses TRBV5-4 with TRBJ1-4; 7 nucleotides agree with TRBD1. Germline assignment: CDR1 SGHNT and CDR2 YYREEE (reference sequence). This CDR3 spans 13 amino acids. V shed 4 bases, J shed 8 bases, and the junction held 5 bases outside the gene matches. The chain's CDR3 is CASSIQGWEKLFF. DNA of the CDR3: TGTGCCAGCAGCATACAGGGGTGGGAAAAACTGTTTTTT.

This clone occurred a few times. This chain uses TRBV14 with TRBJ1-2, with D unclear. Between the trimmed V and J ends, which lost 4 bases and 2 bases, there was a span of 26 bases. The CDR3 is 19 residues long. Germline values: CDR1 SGHDN, CDR2 FVKESK. The CDR3 here is CASSPSTLRRLDRNYGYTF. DNA of the CDR3: TGTGCCAGCAGCCCCTCTACCTTGCGGCGCTTAGACCGAAACTATGGCTACACCTTC.

The CDR3 loop is CASSQVGGLGDYTF. The CDR3 DNA is TGTGCCAGCAGCCAAGTCGGTGGGCTCGGGGACTACACCTTC. V and J are TRBV3-1 (or the pseudogene TRBV3-2) and TRBJ1-2; D is unresolved. V gave up 1 base and J gave up 10 bases, with 16 bases separating them. CDR1 is LGHDT and CDR2 is YNNKEL in the germline V gene (reference sequence). The CDR3 runs to 14 residues.

This clone was picked up a small number of times. DNA for the CDR3: TGTGCCAGCAGGAACCCCCAGGGTGGAGCTTTCTTT. This codes for CASRNPQGGAFF. V and J are TRBV6-5 and TRBJ1-1, with D perhaps matching TRBD1 (5 bases). This CDR3 comprises 12 residues. CDR1 is MNHEY and CDR2 is SVGAGI in the germline V gene. V dropped 6 bases and J dropped 10 bases, with 15 bases sitting between them.

This rearrangement joins TRBV28 to TRBJ1-2; TRBD1 matches at 8 bases. From germline, CDR1 is MDHEN and CDR2 SYDVKM. This CDR3 is built from 15 residues. V trimming: 6 bases; J trimming: 8 bases; junction bases outside the gene matches: 14. CDR3 coding DNA: TGTGCCAGCAGACCCCCGGGGACAGGCGGGGGAGGCTACACCTTC. Translation gives CASRPPGTGGGGYTF.

This sequence joins TRBV18 and TRBJ2-1; weak D call: TRBD1 (6 bases). Between the trimmed V and J ends, which lost 6 bases and 11 bases, there was a span of 23 bases. In germline, CDR1 is KGHSH, CDR2 LQKENI. This CDR3 spans 15 amino acids. In DNA, the CDR3 is TGTGCCAGCTCGACGTCCGAAATCAGACAGGAGAAGCAGTTCTTC. Translating gives CASSTSEIRQEKQFF.

This rearrangement joins TRBV6-6 to TRBJ1-2; D unclear. The V gene lost 0 bases and the J gene lost 4 bases, with 9 bases spanning the gap. The length of the CDR3 is 14 residues. Germline V lookup: CDR1 MNHNY, CDR2 SVGAGI (reference sequence). In DNA form, the CDR3 reads TGTGCCAGCAGTTACTCGAGAGGGAGCTATGGCTACACCTTC. Amino acids: CASSYSRGSYGYTF.

The chain is built from TRBV19 and TRBJ1-2, with 11 nucleotides matching TRBD1. The CDR3 sequence is 14 residues long. V was pared by 5 bases and J by 8 bases, with 7 bases of the junction left unmatched. Germline V lookup: CDR1 LNHDA, CDR2 SQIVND (reference sequence). Written as DNA, the CDR3 is TGTGCCAGTAGTGGACAGGGGGCGATTGGCGGCTACACCTTC. This gives the protein CASSGQGAIGGYTF.

The CDR3 DNA follows: TGCGCCAGCAGCTTGGCGCCAGGGGGATCGGTAAACACCATATATTTT. This encodes CASSLAPGGSVNTIYF. V and J are TRBV5-1 and TRBJ1-3; 7 bases are a match to TRBD1. There are 16 residues in the CDR3. Germline CDR1 SGHRS, CDR2 YFSETQ. Losses at the gene ends were 0 bases for V and 6 bases for J; bases not matched to a gene: 9.

The V and J genes are TRBV7-8 and TRBJ1-5; D is unresolved. The CDR3 runs 15 residues. Trimming took off 1 base at V and 2 bases at J, with 9 bases between the two ends. Germline CDR1 SGHVS, CDR2 FQNEAQ. CDR3 region: CASSLGPGRNQPQHF. CDR3 DNA: TGTGCCAGCAGCTTAGGTCCAGGTCGCAATCAGCCCCAGCATTTT. Based on the CDR3 plus reference TRBV7-8 and TRBJ1-5, the full variable domain is GAGVSQSPRYKVAKRGQDVALRCDPISGHVSLFWYQQALGQGPEFLTYFQNEAQLDKSGLPSDRFFAERPEGSVSTLKIQRTQQEDSAVYLCASSLGPGRNQPQHFGDGTRLSIL.

The V call is TRBV6-5, the J call TRBJ2-3; 9 bases are a match to TRBD2. This CDR3 spans 15 amino acids. Unmatched junction bases numbered 7, after V lost 4 bases and J lost 5 bases. Germline loops: CDR1 MNHEY, CDR2 SVGAGI. CDR3 bases: TGTGCCAGCAGTTCCCAATCTAGCGGGGTAGATACGCAGTATTTT. Protein: CASSSQSSGVDTQYF.

This chain connects TRBV6-6 to TRBJ1-2; TRBD1 aligns across 8 bases. Germline CDR1 MNHNY, CDR2 SVGAGI (reference sequence). V lost 5 bases to trimming and J lost 7 bases; unmatched junction nucleotides: 9. This CDR3 region has 14 residues. The CDR3 is CASSPDRGSGGYTF. In DNA, the CDR3 is TGTGCCAGCAGTCCCGACAGGGGAAGTGGTGGCTACACCTTC.

The chain couples TRBV7-9 to TRBJ1-1, with D tentatively TRBD1 (5 bases). Germline V lookup: CDR1 SEHNR, CDR2 FQNEAQ (reference sequence). V shed 1 base and J shed 9 bases, with 9 bases lying between them. This CDR3 region has 12 residues. The CDR3 DNA reads TGTGCCAGCAGCTTAGGGGGACTCCAAGCTTTCTTT. Its translation: CASSLGGLQAFF.

The V and J genes are TRBV20-1 and TRBJ2-2, with D possibly being TRBD2 (6 bases). This CDR3 spans 15 amino acids. Germline V gene data show CDR1 as DFQATT and CDR2 as SNEGSKA (reference sequence). V was clipped by 3 bases and J by 1 base, with 12 bases between them. The CDR3 DNA follows: TGCAGTGCTAGTTTGGGAGGAGGGAACACCGGGGAGCTGTTTTTT. Its translation: CSASLGGGNTGELFF.

In its sample, this clone was seen once. The V gene is TRBV7-3, the J gene TRBJ2-1, with 8 bases fitting TRBD2. The CDR3 is made up of 16 amino acids. V shed 5 bases and J 2 bases; nucleotides not matched to a gene: 8. CDR1 is SGHTA and CDR2 is FQGTGA in the germline V gene. The CDR3 DNA reads as TGTGCCAGCAGCCTTCTCGGGGGGGCGGCCTACAATGAGCAGTTCTTC. Translation gives CASSLLGGAAYNEQFF.

Here the CDR3 DNA reads TGCGCCAGCAGCCAAGCAGGACAGGGAGCTAATTCACCCCTCCACTTT. Translation: CASSQAGQGANSPLHF. This rearrangement joins TRBV4-3 to TRBJ1-6, with 8 bases lining up with TRBD1. Germline values: CDR1 LGHNA, CDR2 YSLEER. The V and J ends lost 1 base and 6 bases, in that order; junction bases with no gene match: 5. The CDR3 consists of 16 residues.

The CDR3 DNA is TGTGCCAGCAGGTCCGGGACAGGGTTTACCGGGGAGCTGTTTTTT. Residues: CASRSGTGFTGELFF. V is TRBV14 and J is TRBJ2-2; TRBD1 aligns across 9 bases. The CDR3 length is 15 residues. The ends lost 6 bases at V and 5 bases at J; junction bases unmatched: 7. The germline gives CDR1 SGHDN, CDR2 FVKESK.

The gene calls are TRBV5-4 and TRBJ2-7; 8 nucleotides line up with TRBD2. V lost 3 bases to trimming and J lost 1 base; unmatched junction nucleotides: 9. The germline gives CDR1 SGHNT, CDR2 YYREEE (reference sequence). The CDR3 has 16 amino acids. The CDR3 region has the DNA TGTGCCAGCAGCTCCCCTAAGCGGGGGTCGTCCTACGAGCAGTACTTC. It codes for CASSSPKRGSSYEQYF.

The rearrangement links TRBV28 to TRBJ1-1; 9 bases are shared with TRBD1. The CDR3 consists of 13 residues. CDR1 is MDHEN, CDR2 SYDVKM, per germline. After removal of 7 bases from V and 11 bases from J, the junction contained 11 bases not matched to a gene. DNA for the CDR3: TGTGCCAGCACCCCAGGAAGGGACAGGGAGGCTTTCTTT. Protein product: CASTPGRDREAFF.

This clone showed up just once. The V call is TRBV5-1, the J call TRBJ1-1; TRBD1 aligns across 8 bases. J gave up 3 bases and V 0 bases, and 13 bases lay outside the gene matches. Germline V lookup: CDR1 SGHRS, CDR2 YFSETQ. The CDR3 has 18 residues. The CDR3 DNA reads as TGCGCCAGCAGCTTGGTGCCACCAACAGGGGGGATCGACACTGAAGCTTTCTTT. Translation: CASSLVPPTGGIDTEAFF.